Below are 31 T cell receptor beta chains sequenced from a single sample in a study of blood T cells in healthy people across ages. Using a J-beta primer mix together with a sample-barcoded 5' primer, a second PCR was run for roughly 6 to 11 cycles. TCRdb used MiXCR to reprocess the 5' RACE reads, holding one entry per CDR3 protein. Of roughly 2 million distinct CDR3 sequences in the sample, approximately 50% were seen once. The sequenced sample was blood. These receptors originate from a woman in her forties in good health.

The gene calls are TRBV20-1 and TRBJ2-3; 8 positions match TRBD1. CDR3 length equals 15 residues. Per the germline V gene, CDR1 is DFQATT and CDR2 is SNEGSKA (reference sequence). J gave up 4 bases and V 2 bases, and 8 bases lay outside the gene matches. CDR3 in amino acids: CSARIGRGRADTQYF. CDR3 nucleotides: TGCAGTGCTAGAATCGGCAGGGGGCGCGCAGATACGCAGTATTTT.

CDR3 sequence: CAISGEEDYGYTF. As DNA, the CDR3 is TGTGCCATCAGTGGGGAAGAGGACTATGGCTACACCTTC. V gene TRBV10-3 combines with J gene TRBJ1-2, with D unresolved. This CDR3 spans 13 amino acids. Trimming pared 4 bases from V and 3 bases from J, leaving 9 bases between. Germline V lookup: CDR1 ENHRY, CDR2 SYGVKD.

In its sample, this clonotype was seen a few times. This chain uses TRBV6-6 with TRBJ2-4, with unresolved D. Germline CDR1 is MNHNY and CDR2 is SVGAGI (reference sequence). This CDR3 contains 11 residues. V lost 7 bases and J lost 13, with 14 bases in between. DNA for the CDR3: TGTGCCAGCACCTCCCCCGGAGTCCAGTACTTC. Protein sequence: CASTSPGVQYF.

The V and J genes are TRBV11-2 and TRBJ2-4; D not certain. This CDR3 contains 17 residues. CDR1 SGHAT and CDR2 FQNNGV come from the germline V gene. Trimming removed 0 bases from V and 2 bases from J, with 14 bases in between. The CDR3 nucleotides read TGTGCCAGCAGCTTAGAATTAGGGTGGTATTCCAAAAACATTCAGTACTTC. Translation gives CASSLELGWYSKNIQYF.

CDR3 residues: CASSLYGPQEKLFF. The CDR3 nucleotides read TGTGCCAGCAGCTTGTATGGTCCGCAGGAAAAACTGTTTTTT. V gene TRBV5-6 combines with J gene TRBJ1-4; no reliable D call. Germline V gene lookup returns CDR1 SGHDT and CDR2 YYEEEE. Trimming left V 1 base short and J 8 bases short, with 12 bases between. The CDR3 contains 14 residues.

The CDR3 spells CASSYGTRDTQYF. Here the CDR3 DNA reads TGTGCCAGCAGTTACGGGACAAGGGATACGCAGTATTTT. The V and J genes are TRBV6-5 and TRBJ2-3, with D tentatively TRBD1 (6 bases). The CDR3 totals 13 residues. V was cut by 2 bases and J by 6 bases, with 9 bases left in between. The germline gives CDR1 MNHEY, CDR2 SVGAGI.

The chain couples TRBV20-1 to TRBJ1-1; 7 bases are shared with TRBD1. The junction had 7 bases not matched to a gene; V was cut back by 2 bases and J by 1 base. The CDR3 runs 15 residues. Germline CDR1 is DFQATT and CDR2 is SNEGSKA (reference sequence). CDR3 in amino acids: CSARPPRTGNTEAFF. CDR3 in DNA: TGCAGTGCTAGACCGCCCCGGACAGGGAACACTGAAGCTTTCTTT.

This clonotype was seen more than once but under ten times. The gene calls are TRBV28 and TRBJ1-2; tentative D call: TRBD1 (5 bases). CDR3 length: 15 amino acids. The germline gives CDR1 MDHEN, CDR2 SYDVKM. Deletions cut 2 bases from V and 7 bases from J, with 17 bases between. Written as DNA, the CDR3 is TGTGCCAGCAGTTTAAGTATCGGGGGTGGCAGTGGCTACACCTTC. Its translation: CASSLSIGGGSGYTF.

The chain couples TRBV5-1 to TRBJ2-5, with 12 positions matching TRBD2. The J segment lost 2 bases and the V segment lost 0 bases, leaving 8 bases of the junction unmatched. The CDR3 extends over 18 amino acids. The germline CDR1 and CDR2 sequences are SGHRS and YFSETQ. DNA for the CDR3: TGCGCCAGCAGCTTGGTTACTAGCGGGGGGCGACCTCAAGAGACCCAGTACTTC. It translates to CASSLVTSGGRPQETQYF.

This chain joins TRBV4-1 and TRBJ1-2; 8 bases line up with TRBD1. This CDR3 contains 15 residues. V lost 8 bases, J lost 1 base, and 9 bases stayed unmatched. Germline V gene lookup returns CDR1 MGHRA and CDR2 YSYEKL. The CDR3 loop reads CASPVGQGVNYGYTF. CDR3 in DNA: TGCGCCAGCCCCGTCGGACAGGGAGTTAACTATGGCTACACCTTC.

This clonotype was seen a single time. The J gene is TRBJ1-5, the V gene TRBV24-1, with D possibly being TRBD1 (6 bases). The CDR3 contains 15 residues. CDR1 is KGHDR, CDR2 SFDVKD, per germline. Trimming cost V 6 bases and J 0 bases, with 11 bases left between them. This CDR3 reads CATSLGGISNQPQHF. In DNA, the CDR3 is TGTGCCACCAGTCTAGGGGGGATTAGCAATCAGCCCCAGCATTTT.

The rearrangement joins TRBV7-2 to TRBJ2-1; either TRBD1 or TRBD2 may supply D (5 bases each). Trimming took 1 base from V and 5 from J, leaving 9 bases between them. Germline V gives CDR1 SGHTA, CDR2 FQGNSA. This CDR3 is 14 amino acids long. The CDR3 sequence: CASSLDPGHNEQFF. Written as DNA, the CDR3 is TGTGCCAGCAGCTTAGATCCGGGGCACAATGAGCAGTTCTTC. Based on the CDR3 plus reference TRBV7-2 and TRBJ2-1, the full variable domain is GAGVSQSPSNKVTEKGKDVELRCDPISGHTALYWYRQSLGQGLEFLIYFQGNSAPDKSGLPSDRFSAERTGGSVSTLTIQRTQQEDSAVYLCASSLDPGHNEQFFGPGTRLTVL.

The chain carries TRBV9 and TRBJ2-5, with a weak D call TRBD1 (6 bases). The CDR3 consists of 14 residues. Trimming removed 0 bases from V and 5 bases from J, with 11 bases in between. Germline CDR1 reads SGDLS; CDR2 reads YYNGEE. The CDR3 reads CASSVAWGQETQYF. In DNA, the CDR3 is TGTGCCAGCAGCGTAGCTTGGGGGCAGGAGACCCAGTACTTC. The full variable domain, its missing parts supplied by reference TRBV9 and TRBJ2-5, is DSGVTQTPKHLITATGQRVTLRCSPRSGDLSVYWYQQSLDQGLQFLIQYYNGEERAKGNILERFSAQQFPDLHSELNLSSLELGDSALYFCASSVAWGQETQYFGPGTRLLVL.

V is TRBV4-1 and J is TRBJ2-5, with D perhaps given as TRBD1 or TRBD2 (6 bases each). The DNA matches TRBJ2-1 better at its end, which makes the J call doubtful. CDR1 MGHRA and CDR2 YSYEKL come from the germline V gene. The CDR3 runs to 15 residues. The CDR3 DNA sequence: TGCGCCAGCAGCCAAGTTCCAGGGGAGGTAGAGACCCAGTTCTTC. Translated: CASSQVPGEVETQFF.

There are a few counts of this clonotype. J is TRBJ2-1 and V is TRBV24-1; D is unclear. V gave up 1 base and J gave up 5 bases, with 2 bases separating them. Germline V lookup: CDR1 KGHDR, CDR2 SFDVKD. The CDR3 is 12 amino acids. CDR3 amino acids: CATSDFNNEQFF. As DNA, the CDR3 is TGTGCCACCAGTGATTTTAACAATGAGCAGTTCTTC.

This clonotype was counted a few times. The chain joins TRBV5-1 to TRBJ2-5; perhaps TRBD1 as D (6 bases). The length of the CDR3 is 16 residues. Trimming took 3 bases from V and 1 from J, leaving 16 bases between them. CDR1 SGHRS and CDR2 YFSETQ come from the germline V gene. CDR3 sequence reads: CASSYFEDRSQETQYF. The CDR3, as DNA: TGCGCCAGCAGCTACTTCGAAGACAGGTCCCAAGAGACCCAGTACTTC.

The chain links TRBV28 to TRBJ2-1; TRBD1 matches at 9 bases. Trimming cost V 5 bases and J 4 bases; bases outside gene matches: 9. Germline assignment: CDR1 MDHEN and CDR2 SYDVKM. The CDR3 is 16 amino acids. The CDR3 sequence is CASSPHRGPGYNEQFF. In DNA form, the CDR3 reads TGTGCCAGCAGTCCCCACAGGGGGCCGGGGTACAATGAGCAGTTCTTC.

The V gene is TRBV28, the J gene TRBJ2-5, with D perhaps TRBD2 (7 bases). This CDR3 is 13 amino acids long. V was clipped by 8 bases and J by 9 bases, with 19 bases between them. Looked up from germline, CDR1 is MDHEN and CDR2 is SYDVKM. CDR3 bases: TGTGCCAGCGTTGTGACGGGGGGCAGGGCCCAGTACTTC. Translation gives CASVVTGGRAQYF.

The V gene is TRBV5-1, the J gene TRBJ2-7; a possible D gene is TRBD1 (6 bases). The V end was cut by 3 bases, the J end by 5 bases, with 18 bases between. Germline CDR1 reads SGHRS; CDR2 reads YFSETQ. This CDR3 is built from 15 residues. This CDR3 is CASSSQEGVNHEQYF. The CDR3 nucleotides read TGCGCCAGCAGCTCCCAAGAGGGGGTGAACCACGAGCAGTACTTC.

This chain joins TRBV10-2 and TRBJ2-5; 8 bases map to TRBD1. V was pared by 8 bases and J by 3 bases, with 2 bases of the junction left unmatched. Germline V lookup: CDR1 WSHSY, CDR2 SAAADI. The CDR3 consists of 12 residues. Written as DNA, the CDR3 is TGCGCCAGCCAGACAGGGGAAGAGACCCAGTACTTC. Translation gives CASQTGEETQYF.

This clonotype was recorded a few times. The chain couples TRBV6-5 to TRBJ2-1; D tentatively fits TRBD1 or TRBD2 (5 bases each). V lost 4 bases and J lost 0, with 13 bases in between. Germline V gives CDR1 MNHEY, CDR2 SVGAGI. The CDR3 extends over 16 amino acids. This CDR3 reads CASSFDWGSSYNEQFF. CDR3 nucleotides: TGTGCCAGCAGTTTCGACTGGGGGAGCTCCTACAATGAGCAGTTCTTC.

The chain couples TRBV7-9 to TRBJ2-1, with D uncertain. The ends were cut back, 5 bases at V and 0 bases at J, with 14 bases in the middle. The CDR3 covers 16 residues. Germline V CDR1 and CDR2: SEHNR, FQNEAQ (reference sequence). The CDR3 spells CASSRPDLSSYNEQFF. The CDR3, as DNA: TGTGCCAGCAGCCGACCGGATCTTTCCTCCTACAATGAGCAGTTCTTC. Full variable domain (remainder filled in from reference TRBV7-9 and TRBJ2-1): DTGVSQNPRHKITKRGQNVTFRCDPISEHNRLYWYRQTLGQGPEFLTYFQNEAQLEKSRLLSDRFSAERPKGSFSTLEIQRTEQGDSAMYLCASSRPDLSSYNEQFFGPGTRLTVL.

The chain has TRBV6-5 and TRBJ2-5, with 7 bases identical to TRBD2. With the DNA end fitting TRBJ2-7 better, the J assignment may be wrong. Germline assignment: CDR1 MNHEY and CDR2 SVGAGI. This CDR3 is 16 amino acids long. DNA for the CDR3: TGTGCCAGCAGTTACCTCTCGCCCAGGGAGGGGATCGAGCAGTACTTC. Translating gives CASSYLSPREGIEQYF.

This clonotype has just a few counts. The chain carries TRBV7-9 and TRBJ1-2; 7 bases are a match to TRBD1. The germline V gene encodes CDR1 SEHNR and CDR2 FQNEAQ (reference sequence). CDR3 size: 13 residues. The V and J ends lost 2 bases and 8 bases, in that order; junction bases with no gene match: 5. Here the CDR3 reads CASSLRQGWGYTF. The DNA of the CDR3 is TGTGCCAGCAGCTTACGACAGGGCTGGGGCTACACCTTC.

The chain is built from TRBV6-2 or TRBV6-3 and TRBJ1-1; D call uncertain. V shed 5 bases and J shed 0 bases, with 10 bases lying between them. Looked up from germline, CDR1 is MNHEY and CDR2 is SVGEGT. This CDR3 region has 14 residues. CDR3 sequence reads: CASSLLKMNTEAFF. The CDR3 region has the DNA TGTGCCAGCAGTCTGTTAAAGATGAACACTGAAGCTTTCTTT.

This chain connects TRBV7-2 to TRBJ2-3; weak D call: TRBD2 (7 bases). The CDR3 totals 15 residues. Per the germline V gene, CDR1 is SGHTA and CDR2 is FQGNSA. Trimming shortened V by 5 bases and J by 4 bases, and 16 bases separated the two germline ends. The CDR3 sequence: CASSRRGATADTQYF. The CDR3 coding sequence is TGTGCCAGCAGCCGACGGGGGGCCACCGCAGATACGCAGTATTTT.

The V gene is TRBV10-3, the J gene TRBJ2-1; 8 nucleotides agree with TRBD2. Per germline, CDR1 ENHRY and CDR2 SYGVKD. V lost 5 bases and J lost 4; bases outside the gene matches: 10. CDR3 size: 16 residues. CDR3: CAISPRGGGRYNEQFF. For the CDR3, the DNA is TGTGCCATCAGTCCCCGGGGGGGGGGACGATACAATGAGCAGTTCTTC.

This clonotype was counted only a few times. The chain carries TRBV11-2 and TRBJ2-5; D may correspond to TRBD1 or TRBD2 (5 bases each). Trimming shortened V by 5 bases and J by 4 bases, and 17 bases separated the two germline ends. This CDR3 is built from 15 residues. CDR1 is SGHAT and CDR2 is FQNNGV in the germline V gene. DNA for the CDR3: TGTGCCAGCAGCCCCGAAGAGGGGAGAGGAGAGACCCAGTACTTC. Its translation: CASSPEEGRGETQYF.

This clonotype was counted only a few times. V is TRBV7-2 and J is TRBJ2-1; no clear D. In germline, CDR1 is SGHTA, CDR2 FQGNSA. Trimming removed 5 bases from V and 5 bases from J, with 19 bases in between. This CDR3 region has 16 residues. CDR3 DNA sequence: TGTGCCAGCAGCCGATTAGTAACTCTTTACGACAATGAGCAGTTCTTC. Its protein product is CASSRLVTLYDNEQFF. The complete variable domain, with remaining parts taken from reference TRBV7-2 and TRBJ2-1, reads GAGVSQSPSNKVTEKGKDVELRCDPISGHTALYWYRQSLGQGLEFLIYFQGNSAPDKSGLPSDRFSAERTGGSVSTLTIQRTQQEDSAVYLCASSRLVTLYDNEQFFGPGTRLTVL.

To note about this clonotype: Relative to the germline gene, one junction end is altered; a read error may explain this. Here the CDR3 reads CAGSPVGQIRYEQYF. Here the CDR3 DNA reads TGTGCCGGCTCACCAGTGGGGCAGATAAGGTACGAGCAGTACTTC. V is TRBV18 and J is TRBJ2-7; D is possibly TRBD1 (5 bases). Germline lookup yields CDR1 KGHSH and CDR2 LQKENI. The CDR3 consists of 15 residues.

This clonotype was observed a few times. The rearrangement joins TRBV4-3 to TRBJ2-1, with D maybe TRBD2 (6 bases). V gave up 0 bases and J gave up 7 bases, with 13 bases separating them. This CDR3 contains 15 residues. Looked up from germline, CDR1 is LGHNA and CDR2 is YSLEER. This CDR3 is CASSQDSGVGNEQFF. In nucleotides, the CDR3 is TGCGCCAGCAGCCAAGATTCGGGAGTGGGGAATGAGCAGTTCTTC.